This T cell receptor beta chain was obtained from a study of T cell responses to AZD1222 COVID-19 vaccine. The CDR3 has 13 amino acids. The ends were cut back, 2 bases at V and 5 bases at J, with 9 bases in the middle. Libraries were prepared by immunoSEQ multiplex PCR; TCRdb keeps only in-frame clonotypes and omits some of them. Here the sample spans around 120,000 clones, over 85% being singletons. Points on this clone: Its antigen is not known.

Study-level points and caveats: Only a handful of individuals given AZD1222 were seropositive at baseline. Donor demographics were predominantly white British with a female majority; clonal diversity may be underestimated.

The rearrangement joins TRBV12-3 or TRBV12-4 to TRBJ1-1; no clear D gene. The clonotype comes from an adult in good health. The material was peripheral blood, obtained on day 0 of AZD1222 vaccination. The DNA of the CDR3 is TGTGCCAGCAGTTTAACCCATACTACTGAAGCTTTCTTT. This sequence encodes CASSLTHTTEAFF.